This TCR beta chain was captured in a study of shared T cell receptors in the human thymus. Some clones are missing from TCRdb's copy, which holds only in-frame ones; the method was immunoSEQ multiplex PCR. Of roughly 500,000 clones in the sample, around 78% are singletons; the top ten hold less than 0.015%. The CDR3 length is 16 residues. Germline CDR1 is WSHSY and CDR2 is SAAADI. J lost 4 bases, V lost 7 bases, and 10 bases had no gene match. The sample also formed part of further work on human thymus T cells. As that study records: Thymic samples were excised during corrective heart operations.

The source of this sequence is a boy younger than two with a congenital heart defect. The genes are TRBV10-2 and TRBJ2-1, with 10 bases that match TRBD2. Specimen: thymocytes. The CDR3, as DNA: TGCGCCAGCATCCCGAGCGGGAGGGAATTTTACAATGAGCAGTTCTTC. Translation: CASIPSGREFYNEQFF.